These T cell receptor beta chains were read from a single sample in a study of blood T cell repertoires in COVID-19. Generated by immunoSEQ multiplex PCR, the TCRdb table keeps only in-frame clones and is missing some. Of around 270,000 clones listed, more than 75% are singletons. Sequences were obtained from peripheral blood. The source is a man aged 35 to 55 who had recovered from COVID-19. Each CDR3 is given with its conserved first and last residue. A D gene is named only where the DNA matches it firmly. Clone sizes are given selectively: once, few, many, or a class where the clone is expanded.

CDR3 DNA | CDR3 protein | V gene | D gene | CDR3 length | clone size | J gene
TGTGCCAGCAGCTTAAGCGGGGACACCTCCTACGAGCAGTACTTC | CASSLSGDTSYEQYF | TRBV7-6 | NA | 15 | NA | TRBJ2-7
TGCGCCAGCAGTTACCAGCGGGGGAGCAAGGAGCAGTTCTTC | CASSYQRGSKEQFF | TRBV5-1 | TRBD2 | 14 | many | TRBJ2-1
TGTGCCAGCAGCAGACAGGTGTATAATTCACCCCTCCACTTT | CASSRQVYNSPLHF | TRBV6-2/TRBV6-3 | NA | 14 | NA | TRBJ1-6
TGTGCCTGGACAGCGGGCTCCTACGAGCAGTACTTC | CAWTAGSYEQYF | TRBV30 | NA | 12 | NA | TRBJ2-7
TGTGCCAGCAGCAAAGGTTGGAACAGGCAGACGCTGTTTTTT | CASSKGWNRQTLFF | TRBV21-1 | NA | 14 | once | TRBJ1-4
TGTGCCACCAGCAGAGCACCAGCGGGGGCCTACGAGCAGTACTTC | CATSRAPAGAYEQYF | TRBV15 | TRBD2 | 15 | NA | TRBJ2-7
TGTGCCAGCAGTGGGGAGACCTCTAACTATGGCTACACCTTC | CASSGETSNYGYTF | TRBV2 | NA | 14 | NA | TRBJ1-2
TGTGCCACCAGTGATTTCCGGGGGAAGACCCAGTACTTC | CATSDFRGKTQYF | TRBV24-1 | NA | 13 | NA | TRBJ2-5
TGTGCCAGCAGTCCAGGGACAGTCGACTATGGCTACACCTTC | CASSPGTVDYGYTF | TRBV27 | TRBD1 | 14 | NA | TRBJ1-2
TGCAGCGTCGGTGGACAGGGAACGGGCGAGCAGTACTTC | CSVGGQGTGEQYF | TRBV29-1 | TRBD1 | 13 | NA | TRBJ2-7
TGTGCCAGCAGCCCTACTATAGGGGTTTGGGGACAGCCCCAGCATTTT | CASSPTIGVWGQPQHF | TRBV5-8 | NA | 16 | NA | TRBJ1-5
TGTGCCATCAGTGAACCGGGACAGGGGAACAGTTACGAGCAGTACTTC | CAISEPGQGNSYEQYF | TRBV10-3 | TRBD1 | 16 | NA | TRBJ2-7
TGCGCCAGCAGCTCACAGGGAAGTGGAGAGCAGTACTTC | CASSSQGSGEQYF | TRBV5-1 | NA | 13 | NA | TRBJ2-7
TGTGCCAGCAGTCCAGGGGGCGCTTCTGGAAACACCATATATTTT | CASSPGGASGNTIYF | TRBV7-2 | TRBD1 | 15 | NA | TRBJ1-3
TGTGCCAGCAGCGTAGGCACAGGGGTCACAGATACGCAGTATTTT | CASSVGTGVTDTQYF | TRBV9 | TRBD1 | 15 | NA | TRBJ2-3
TGCGCCAGCAGCCATCTCACAGGGGAAGGGCGGAATTCACCCCTCCACTTT | CASSHLTGEGRNSPLHF | TRBV4-3 | TRBD1 | 17 | NA | TRBJ1-6
TGTGCCAGCTGCGAACGGGGGAAAGACAGGGGGCTTAGCAATCAGCCCCAGCATTTT | CASCERGKDRGLSNQPQHF | TRBV18 | TRBD1 | 19 | NA | TRBJ1-5
TGTGCCAGCAGCTTCGGCGGGCGGACAGGCTTGGAAAAACTGTTTTTT | CASSFGGRTGLEKLFF | TRBV5-6 | TRBD1 | 16 | few | TRBJ1-4
TGTGCCAGCAGCCACCCAAGCGGGGGGCCCTACAATGAGCAGTTCTTC | CASSHPSGGPYNEQFF | TRBV4-2 | TRBD2 | 16 | NA | TRBJ2-1
TGTGCCAGCAGTTACCCGCCGGAGGGGCGCACTGAAGCTTTCTTT | CASSYPPEGRTEAFF | TRBV6-2/TRBV6-3 | NA | 15 | once | TRBJ1-1
TGTGCCAGCAGGCGGGACCGCCTGGGGGAGACCCAGTACTTC | CASRRDRLGETQYF | TRBV6-5 | NA | 14 | NA | TRBJ2-5
TGTGCCAGTAGTATAGGAGAGAACACTGAAGCTTTCTTT | CASSIGENTEAFF | TRBV19 | NA | 13 | NA | TRBJ1-1
TGTGCCAGCTCACAGGGACAGAACTACGAGCAGTACTTC | CASSQGQNYEQYF | TRBV18 | TRBD1 | 13 | NA | TRBJ2-7
TGTGCCAGCAGCCGGGACAGGATCAAGAATGAAAAACTGTTTTTT | CASSRDRIKNEKLFF | TRBV5-4 | TRBD1 | 15 | NA | TRBJ1-4
TGTGCCAGCAGTCGGGTGCCCCTGGACACCGGGGAGCTGTTTTTT | CASSRVPLDTGELFF | TRBV2 | NA | 15 | NA | TRBJ2-2
TGTGCCAGCAGCTCCCAGGGATATCAGCCCCAGCATTTT | CASSSQGYQPQHF | TRBV3-1/TRBV3-2 | NA | 13 | NA | TRBJ1-5
TGTGCCAGCAGCTTAGCTTCAGGGGGGCCCGAGCAGTACTTC | CASSLASGGPEQYF | TRBV7-2 | NA | 14 | NA | TRBJ2-7
TGTGCCAGCAGCTTATACGGTCAGACAGGGAGTAATGAAAAACTGTTTTTT | CASSLYGQTGSNEKLFF | TRBV7-9 | TRBD1 | 17 | NA | TRBJ1-4
TGTGCCAGCTCACCACCGCATCAAGGACTAGCGGGGCCCCAAGAGACCCAGTACTTC | CASSPPHQGLAGPQETQYF | TRBV18 | TRBD2 | 19 | NA | TRBJ2-5
TGTGCCAGCAGCCGGGACAGACACACCATATATTTT | CASSRDRHTIYF | TRBV12-3/TRBV12-4 | TRBD1 | 12 | few | TRBJ1-3
TGTGCCAGCAGGGGGACAGGGTGGTCCTACGAGCAGTACTTC | CASRGTGWSYEQYF | TRBV28 | TRBD1 | 14 | once | TRBJ2-7
TGTGCCAGTAGAGGACAGGGGATGACTGAAGCTTTCTTT | CASRGQGMTEAFF | TRBV19 | TRBD1 | 13 | NA | TRBJ1-1
TGTGCCAGCAGCTGGGGACAGGGTGGAACTGAAGCTTTCTTT | CASSWGQGGTEAFF | TRBV5-5 | TRBD1 | 14 | NA | TRBJ1-1
TGTGCCAGCAGGGAGGGACAGGGGCTTGCTGAAGCTTTCTTT | CASREGQGLAEAFF | TRBV2 | TRBD1 | 14 | NA | TRBJ1-1
TGTGCCAGCAGCTTACGGGGGAGCGGGGGAGTTCTCACAGATACGCAGTATTTT | CASSLRGSGGVLTDTQYF | TRBV7-2 | TRBD2 | 18 | NA | TRBJ2-3
TGTGCCAGCAGACTTCTAGCGGATTACAATGAGCAGTTCTTC | CASRLLADYNEQFF | TRBV21-1 | NA | 14 | NA | TRBJ2-1
TGTGCCAGCAGCTTAGGGCAAGACTGGAAAAGCACAGATACGCAGTATTTT | CASSLGQDWKSTDTQYF | TRBV7-6 | NA | 17 | NA | TRBJ2-3
TGTGCCAGCAGTTACTCGAGGCAGGGGCTAGCCGAGCAGTACTTC | CASSYSRQGLAEQYF | TRBV6-5 | NA | 15 | NA | TRBJ2-7
TGTGCCAGTAGTTTCGGACAGGGAGGACATTCACCCCTCCACTTT | CASSFGQGGHSPLHF | TRBV19 | TRBD1 | 15 | NA | TRBJ1-6
TGTGCCTGGAGTGTAGAGGAGGAGGGGTACAATGAGCAGTTCTTC | CAWSVEEEGYNEQFF | TRBV30 | NA | 15 | NA | TRBJ2-1
TGTGCCAGCAGCCCCCAGGGGACAACTAACACTGAAGCTTTCTTT | CASSPQGTTNTEAFF | TRBV7-2 | NA | 15 | once | TRBJ1-1
TGTGCCAGCAGCCAAACAGGGATTGAGCAGTACTTC | CASSQTGIEQYF | TRBV14 | NA | 12 | NA | TRBJ2-7
TGTGCCAGCTCACCACCAAACAGTTACTCCTACGAGCAGTACTTC | CASSPPNSYSYEQYF | TRBV18 | NA | 15 | NA | TRBJ2-7
TGTGCCAGCAGTTTGGTTCTGGCGGGAGAGCAGTTCTTC | CASSLVLAGEQFF | TRBV12-3/TRBV12-4 | NA | 13 | NA | TRBJ2-1
TGTGCCAGTAGTGTGACTAGCGGGGGATTGAAATCCGATACGCAGTATTTT | CASSVTSGGLKSDTQYF | TRBV19 | TRBD2 | 17 | NA | TRBJ2-3
TGTGCCAGCAGCCAAGTCGGGGGGGCAGAGACCCAGTACTTC | CASSQVGGAETQYF | TRBV9 | TRBD2 | 14 | NA | TRBJ2-5
TGTGCCAGTAGTATCAGCGGCCCTGGGGATACGCAGTATTTT | CASSISGPGDTQYF | TRBV19 | NA | 14 | NA | TRBJ2-3
TGTGCCAGCAGCCCCACCCAGGGGACCTACAATGAGCAGTTCTTC | CASSPTQGTYNEQFF | TRBV6-5 | NA | 15 | NA | TRBJ2-1
TGTGCCAGCAGCGTAGAGGGGAGGCTACTTTCTGGAAACACCATATATTTT | CASSVEGRLLSGNTIYF | TRBV9 | NA | 17 | NA | TRBJ1-3
TGTGCCAGCAGCGCCCGCCAGGGTCTGGCGGGGTCTCGGTACGAGCAGTACTTC | CASSARQGLAGSRYEQYF | TRBV7-2 | NA | 18 | once | TRBJ2-7
TGTGCCAGCAGCTACGACGGAGCGGGAGTCTACGAGCAGTACTTC | CASSYDGAGVYEQYF | TRBV5-4 | TRBD2 | 15 | NA | TRBJ2-7
TGCGCCAGCAGCACGACAGGAGTGGACGGGGAGCTGTTTTTT | CASSTTGVDGELFF | TRBV4-3 | NA | 14 | NA | TRBJ2-2
TGCGCCAGCAGTGAGTCTATCCTCGTTTCTAGCACAGATACGCAGTATTTT | CASSESILVSSTDTQYF | TRBV10-2 | NA | 17 | NA | TRBJ2-3
TGTGCCACCAGCAGACCTAGCGGGAGAAGGAACAATGAGCAGTTCTTC | CATSRPSGRRNNEQFF | TRBV15 | TRBD2 | 16 | NA | TRBJ2-1
TGTGCCAGCAGCAGGGACTTCTCCTACAATGAGCAGTTCTTC | CASSRDFSYNEQFF | TRBV6-5 | NA | 14 | NA | TRBJ2-1
TGCGCCAGCAGCCAAGATTTTCGGGGGGCGAACACTGAAGCTTTCTTT | CASSQDFRGANTEAFF | TRBV4-1 | NA | 16 | once | TRBJ1-1